These 17 T cell receptor beta chains originate from one sample sequenced in a study of vaccination effects on CD4 cells after COVID-19. What these receptors recognize is not known. Profiled with immunoSEQ multiplex PCR; TCRdb holds only in-frame clones, not every one. The sample records 65,000 to 75,000 clones, just under 75% being singletons. ViraFEST assay sequencing came after antigen-specific CD4+ T cells were expanded with viral peptide pools. Having been cultured for ten to eleven days, the cells underwent CD4+ T cell isolation. All participants had two doses of either the BNT162b2 or mRNA-1273 vaccine. This sample comprised CD4+ T cells from PBMCs cultured with HCoV-229E spike peptides, obtained after COVID-19 vaccination. Receptors originate from a human donor who received a COVID-19 vaccine.

The genes are TRBV7-2 and TRBJ2-5; perhaps TRBD1 as D (6 bases). Trimming pared 5 bases from V and 5 bases from J, leaving 21 bases between. There are 16 residues in the CDR3. The germline CDR1 and CDR2 sequences are SGHTA and FQGNSA. The CDR3 here is CASSPSRWGRAETQYF. The CDR3 DNA sequence: TGTGCCAGCAGCCCCTCTAGGTGGGGGCGGGCGGAGACCCAGTACTTC.

The rearrangement uses TRBV5-1 and TRBJ1-5; no definite D call. Germline V CDR1 and CDR2: SGHRS, YFSETQ. Trimming pared 1 base from V and 3 bases from J, leaving 11 bases between. The CDR3 contains 15 residues. The CDR3 sequence: CASSLLGQDNQPQHF. The CDR3 DNA reads TGCGCCAGCAGCTTGCTCGGTCAAGACAATCAGCCCCAGCATTTT.

The V and J genes are TRBV7-8 and TRBJ2-2; the match to TRBD1 covers 11 bases. The CDR3 has 16 residues. Losses at the gene ends were 6 bases for V and 4 bases for J; bases not matched to a gene: 7. Germline V gene sequence: CDR1 SGHVS, CDR2 FQNEAQ. The CDR3 reads CASSLGQGDGTGELFF. The CDR3 DNA reads TGTGCCAGCAGTCTGGGACAGGGGGACGGCACCGGGGAGCTGTTTTTT.

The chain recombines TRBV5-1 with TRBJ1-6; D is undetermined. The CDR3 has 17 amino acids. Germline V gene data show CDR1 as SGHRS and CDR2 as YFSETQ. V lost 4 bases and J lost 0, with 14 bases in between. The CDR3 spells CASSQEPGSSYNSPLHF. CDR3 DNA: TGCGCCAGCAGCCAGGAGCCGGGGAGCTCCTATAATTCACCCCTCCACTTT.

This rearrangement joins TRBV3-1 (or the pseudogene TRBV3-2) to TRBJ2-3, with 12 positions matching TRBD2. Trimming cost V 4 bases and J 2 bases; bases outside gene matches: 4. Germline V gene sequence: CDR1 LGHDT, CDR2 YNNKEL (reference sequence). The CDR3 has 16 residues. CDR3 nucleotides: TGTGCCAGCAGCCCCTGGACTAGCGGGGCCACAGATACGCAGTATTTT. Its protein product is CASSPWTSGATDTQYF.

The CDR3 DNA sequence: TGTGCCAGCAGTTTGGAGCATGGCTACACCTTC. This encodes CASSLEHGYTF. The chain joins TRBV12-3 or TRBV12-4 to TRBJ1-2, with D uncertain. The CDR3 has 11 residues. V was clipped by 3 bases and J by 6 bases, with 5 bases between them.

A remark on this clone: The same CDR3 also results from other DNA sequences found in this sample. V is TRBV18 and J is TRBJ1-2, with D tentatively TRBD1 (6 bases). V gave up 3 bases and J gave up 7 bases, with 12 bases separating them. In germline, CDR1 is KGHSH, CDR2 LQKENI. This CDR3 spans 13 amino acids. CDR3 amino acids: CASSPRTASGYTF. The CDR3 bases are TGTGCCAGCTCACCTCGGACAGCTTCTGGCTACACCTTC.

The genes are TRBV4-2 and TRBJ1-3; D unclear. The CDR3 sequence is 12 residues long. Germline CDR1 is LGHNA and CDR2 is YNFKEQ. The V end was cut by 1 base, the J end by 8 bases, with 6 bases between. The CDR3 coding sequence is TGTGCCAGCAGCCAAGTCGAGCACACCATATATTTT. Translation: CASSQVEHTIYF.

The sample holds a few counts of this clone. Written as DNA, the CDR3 is TGTGCCAGCAGTTTCTACCAAGAGACCCAGTACTTC. The encoded protein is CASSFYQETQYF. This sequence joins TRBV12-3 or TRBV12-4 and TRBJ2-5; D not certain. Between the trimmed V and J ends, which lost 3 bases and 0 bases, there was a span of 2 bases. The CDR3 is 12 residues long.

V is TRBV28 and J is TRBJ2-1, with 12 bases matching TRBD2. The CDR3 contains 14 residues. The V and J ends lost 2 bases and 9 bases, in that order; junction bases with no gene match: 2. The germline gives CDR1 MDHEN, CDR2 SYDVKM. The CDR3 protein is CASSLLAGGREQFF. The CDR3 DNA reads as TGTGCCAGCAGTTTACTAGCGGGGGGGCGTGAGCAGTTCTTC.

This clone was observed a handful of times. The V call is TRBV6-6, the J call TRBJ1-2; D is possibly TRBD1 (6 bases). V lost 0 bases and J 6 bases, leaving 17 bases between the germline ends. The CDR3 length is 16 residues. CDR1 is MNHNY, CDR2 SVGAGI, per germline (reference sequence). The CDR3 loop reads CASSYSAFRGANGYTF. CDR3 nucleotide sequence: TGTGCCAGCAGTTACTCCGCCTTTCGGGGGGCGAATGGCTACACCTTC.

The rearrangement uses TRBV28 and TRBJ2-1; TRBD1 or TRBD2 may be the D gene (5 bases each). V was cut by 11 bases and J by 8 bases, with 22 bases left in between. The CDR3 is 14 amino acids. CDR1 MDHEN and CDR2 SYDVKM come from the germline V gene. The CDR3 here is CAAHVSGRGYEQFF. DNA for the CDR3: TGTGCCGCCCACGTCTCGGGGCGCGGATATGAGCAGTTCTTC.

V gene TRBV19 combines with J gene TRBJ1-1; 11 bases are shared with TRBD1. The CDR3 runs to 16 residues. In germline, CDR1 is LNHDA, CDR2 SQIVND (reference sequence). The ends lost 6 bases at V and 3 bases at J; junction bases unmatched: 9. CDR3 protein: CASRTPPGQGDTEAFF. CDR3 in DNA: TGTGCCAGTAGGACGCCTCCGGGACAGGGGGACACTGAAGCTTTCTTT.

The chain links TRBV5-1 to TRBJ2-3; 10 positions match TRBD2. CDR1 and CDR2 from the germline V gene are SGHRS and YFSETQ. This CDR3 has 16 residues. V lost 5 bases and J lost 1; bases outside the gene matches: 7. Written as DNA, the CDR3 is TGCGCCAGCAGTTCGAGGCTAGCGGGGGGCACAGATACGCAGTATTTT. Its translation is CASSSRLAGGTDTQYF.

The V gene is TRBV5-5, the J gene TRBJ2-3; D is undetermined. Germline lookup yields CDR1 SGHKS and CDR2 YYEKEE (reference sequence). V was cut by 0 bases and J by 2 bases, with 7 bases left in between. The CDR3 consists of 14 residues. CDR3 protein: CASSLDYITDTQYF. DNA of the CDR3: TGTGCCAGCAGCTTGGACTACATCACAGATACGCAGTATTTT.

The V gene is TRBV27, the J gene TRBJ2-4; no definite D call. From germline, CDR1 is MNHEY and CDR2 SMNVEV (reference sequence). The V end was cut by 3 bases, the J end by 10 bases, with 13 bases between. The CDR3 has 13 residues. CDR3 amino acids: CASSFWSEGIQYF. The CDR3 DNA follows: TGTGCCAGCAGTTTTTGGTCAGAAGGAATTCAGTACTTC.

The chain combines TRBV6-2 or TRBV6-3 with TRBJ2-5, with TRBD2 matching over 8 bases. CDR3 length equals 16 residues. V gave up 2 bases and J gave up 5 bases; unmatched junction bases: 10. Germline assignment: CDR1 MNHEY and CDR2 SVGEGT. The CDR3 reads CASSYRLRGGQETQYF. Written as DNA, the CDR3 is TGTGCCAGCAGTTACCGACTCCGGGGGGGGCAGGAGACCCAGTACTTC.